Presented here are 20 T cell receptor beta chains from one specimen sequenced in a study of T cells in Graves' hyperthyroidism and ophthalmopathy. Template material for amplifying TCR beta CDR3 regions consisted of RNA transcripts. The HTBI set primed first-round TCR CDR3 RT-PCR. Via MiXCR, TCRdb re-called the multiplex PCR reads, giving one row per CDR3 protein. The sample shows more than 550,000 distinct CDR3 sequences, 18% of them seen only once. The sequencing input was blood. The receptors derive from a woman aged 50 to 60 with Graves' hyperthyroidism that later progressed to Graves' ophthalmopathy.

This clonotype was counted many times. The V gene is TRBV6-2 or TRBV6-3, the J gene TRBJ1-6; TRBD1 matches 8 bases. The CDR3 is 15 amino acids. V lost 4 bases to trimming and J lost 10 bases; unmatched junction nucleotides: 9. CDR1 is MNHEY, CDR2 SVGEGT, per germline. CDR3 protein: CASSWNDRGRSPLHF. CDR3 DNA sequence: TGTGCCAGCAGTTGGAACGACAGGGGAAGATCACCCCTCCACTTT.

This clonotype was seen many times. The CDR3 DNA is TGCGCCAGCAGCTTCGGTGGAAGTGGCAATCAGCCCCAGCATTTT. Protein product: CASSFGGSGNQPQHF. The gene calls are TRBV5-1 and TRBJ1-5; unclear D gene. V was clipped by 2 bases and J by 2 bases, with 11 bases between them. The length of the CDR3 is 15 residues. Germline assignment: CDR1 SGHRS and CDR2 YFSETQ.

This clonotype was observed a few times. This chain uses TRBV19 with TRBJ2-5; 9 positions match TRBD1. The CDR3 is 16 residues long. CDR1 LNHDA and CDR2 SQIVND come from the germline V gene (reference sequence). J lost 5 bases, V lost 7 bases, and 14 bases had no gene match. The CDR3 region is CASTPFMRTGEETQYF. In DNA form, the CDR3 reads TGTGCCAGTACCCCGTTTATGCGGACAGGGGAGGAGACCCAGTACTTC. Full variable domain (missing parts from reference TRBV19 and TRBJ2-5): DGGITQSPKYLFRKEGQNVTLSCEQNLNHDAMYWYRQDPGQGLRLIYYSQIVNDFQKGDIAEGYSVSREKKESFPLTVTSAQKNPTAFYLCASTPFMRTGEETQYFGPGTRLLVL.

This clonotype has just a few counts. The CDR3 here is CSARVSGGGSNEQFF. Written as DNA, the CDR3 is TGCAGTGCTAGGGTTAGCGGGGGGGGTAGCAATGAGCAGTTCTTC. V and J are TRBV20-1 and TRBJ2-1; 11 nucleotides line up with TRBD2. Per the germline V gene, CDR1 is DFQATT and CDR2 is SNEGSKA (reference sequence). CDR3 length: 15 residues. The trim removed 3 bases at V and 6 bases at J, leaving 7 bases unmatched.

V is TRBV15 and J is TRBJ1-1; D not certain. This CDR3 comprises 15 residues. Germline loops: CDR1 LNHNV, CDR2 YYDKDF (reference sequence). V shed 0 bases and J shed 4 bases, with 12 bases lying between them. CDR3 DNA sequence: TGTGCCACCAGCAGAGATGATTGGCTTAGCACTGAAGCTTTCTTT. Protein product: CATSRDDWLSTEAFF.

This chain links TRBV28 with TRBJ1-4; D uncertain. Germline CDR1 reads MDHEN; CDR2 reads SYDVKM. There are 15 residues in the CDR3. Trimming took 7 bases from V and 5 from J, leaving 17 bases between them. CDR3 region: CASNEDSSSNEKLFF. The CDR3 DNA reads as TGTGCCAGCAACGAGGATTCTAGCTCCAATGAAAAACTGTTTTTT.

This rearrangement joins TRBV5-1 to TRBJ1-5; D unresolved. V lost 4 bases and J 4 bases, leaving 18 bases between the germline ends. The germline V gene encodes CDR1 SGHRS and CDR2 YFSETQ. This CDR3 has 16 residues. The CDR3 spells CASSPGRAGLNQPQHF. The CDR3 bases are TGCGCCAGCAGCCCAGGCCGGGCAGGACTTAATCAGCCCCAGCATTTT.

This clonotype was detected ten times or more. The chain uses TRBV3-1 and TRBJ2-5; D gene ambiguous. The V end was cut by 1 base, the J end by 5 bases, with 17 bases between. Germline loops: CDR1 LGHDT, CDR2 YNNKEL (reference sequence). There are 16 residues in the CDR3. The CDR3 reads CASSQVVSLVGETQYF. The CDR3 DNA reads TGTGCCAGCAGCCAAGTTGTAAGTCTCGTTGGTGAGACCCAGTACTTC.

The chain links TRBV20-1 to TRBJ2-1; 8 bases are a match to TRBD2. This CDR3 spans 18 amino acids. The V gene's germline CDR1 is DFQATT and CDR2 SNEGSKA (reference sequence). Losses at the gene ends were 3 bases for V and 1 base for J; bases not matched to a gene: 14. CDR3 coding DNA: TGCAGTGCTAGTAGTATGAGCGGGGGCCTGTTTTCCTACAATGAGCAGTTCTTC. Its translation is CSASSMSGGLFSYNEQFF.

This clonotype was counted only a few times. This chain uses TRBV7-9 with TRBJ1-5, with D possibly TRBD1 on 5 matching bases. This CDR3 is 14 amino acids long. Germline CDR1 reads SEHNR; CDR2 reads FQNEAQ (reference sequence). Trimming pared 5 bases from V and 6 bases from J, leaving 14 bases between. DNA of the CDR3: TGTGCCAGCAGCAATGTCGGGGGGGGTCAGCCCCAGCATTTT. It translates to CASSNVGGGQPQHF.

V usage is TRBV12-5 and J usage is TRBJ2-2; 7 bases fit TRBD2. Trimming took 0 bases from V and 3 from J; bases not matched to a gene: 10. The length of the CDR3 is 18 residues. The V gene's germline CDR1 is LGHNT and CDR2 FRNRAP. Here the CDR3 reads CASGLVGQGGRYTGELFF. The CDR3 region has the DNA TGTGCTAGTGGTTTGGTCGGGCAGGGAGGGAGGTACACCGGGGAGCTGTTTTTT.

For the CDR3, the DNA is TGTGCCACCAGTGATTTATGGGGCGAGACCCAGTACTTC. Translation: CATSDLWGETQYF. The chain recombines TRBV24-1 with TRBJ2-5, with D tentatively TRBD1 (5 bases). Germline lookup yields CDR1 KGHDR and CDR2 SFDVKD. The germline V and J ends were trimmed by 1 base and 5 bases, with 7 bases remaining between them. The CDR3 contains 13 residues.

A few counts support this clonotype. J is TRBJ2-5 and V is TRBV3-1; possibly TRBD1 or TRBD2 for D (5 bases each). The CDR3 sequence is 14 residues long. The V and J ends lost 5 bases and 4 bases respectively, with 14 bases between them. CDR1 and CDR2 from the germline V gene are LGHDT and YNNKEL (reference sequence). The CDR3 DNA sequence: TGTGCCAGCAGCTTCAGGGAAGGGAGAGAGACCCAGTACTTC. Amino acid sequence: CASSFREGRETQYF.

V gene TRBV18 combines with J gene TRBJ1-2, with D possibly matching TRBD1 (5 bases). Trimming stripped 0 bases from V and 8 bases from J, with 13 bases between. This CDR3 comprises 14 residues. Per the germline V gene, CDR1 is KGHSH and CDR2 is LQKENI. CDR3 region: CASSPPQGLYGYTF. CDR3 DNA: TGTGCCAGCTCACCACCGCAGGGTCTCTACGGCTACACCTTC.

This clonotype was seen many times. V and J are TRBV20-1 and TRBJ2-7; 7 bases fit TRBD1. Germline loops: CDR1 DFQATT, CDR2 SNEGSKA (reference sequence). The CDR3 sequence is 15 residues long. Trimming took 2 bases from V and 0 from J; bases not matched to a gene: 7. CDR3 loop: CSARHQGDLSYEQYF. DNA for the CDR3: TGCAGTGCTAGACATCAGGGGGACCTCTCCTACGAGCAGTACTTC.

The chain recombines TRBV7-9 with TRBJ2-2; 7 bases align to TRBD2. With 7 bases clipped from V and 0 bases from J, the junction kept 5 bases outside the gene matches. Germline lookup yields CDR1 SEHNR and CDR2 FQNEAQ (reference sequence). This CDR3 contains 15 residues. The CDR3 region has the DNA TGTGCCAGCACGGTAGCGGGCACGAACACCGGGGAGCTGTTTTTT. As protein: CASTVAGTNTGELFF.

This clonotype was seen many times. This rearrangement joins TRBV3-1 to TRBJ2-1; D may be TRBD1 (6 bases). CDR3 size: 17 residues. V was shortened by 7 bases and J by 0 bases, with 19 bases between the two germline ends. Looked up from germline, CDR1 is LGHDT and CDR2 is YNNKEL (reference sequence). CDR3 sequence: CASIGGSRRSSYNEQFF. The CDR3 region has the DNA TGTGCCAGCATAGGGGGTAGCAGGAGGAGCTCCTACAATGAGCAGTTCTTC.

The chain is built from TRBV2 and TRBJ2-2; D possibly corresponds to TRBD2 (5 bases). The CDR3 sequence is 15 residues long. With 7 bases removed from V and 1 base from J, the gap between germline ends came to 13 bases. From germline, CDR1 is SNHLY and CDR2 FYNNEI. CDR3 in DNA: TGTGCCAGCACTCAGCAAGCGGAGAACACCGGGGAGCTGTTTTTT. Its protein is CASTQQAENTGELFF. The whole variable domain, remainder taken from reference TRBV2 and TRBJ2-2, is EPEVTQTPSHQVTQMGQEVILRCVPISNHLYFYWYRQILGQKVEFLVSFYNNEISEKSEIFDDQFSVERPDGSNFTLKIRSTKLEDSAMYFCASTQQAENTGELFFGEGSRLTVL.

This clonotype appeared a single time. No conserved phenylalanine or tryptophan ends this CDR3, so it is likely a read error. The chain carries TRBV3-1 and TRBJ2-5; 8 bases are a match to TRBD2. Germline values: CDR1 LGHDT, CDR2 YNNKEL (reference sequence). There are 13 residues in the CDR3. The J segment lost 5 bases and the V segment lost 3 bases, leaving 2 bases of the junction unmatched. The chain's CDR3 is CASSQASGETQYL. CDR3 DNA: TGTGCCAGCAGCCAGGCTAGCGGGGAGACCCAGTACCTC.

The CDR3 region is CASSPTGQAAAYGYTF. CDR3 DNA sequence: TGTGCCAGCAGCCCGACGGGACAGGCCGCAGCCTATGGCTACACCTTC. The chain is built from TRBV7-9 and TRBJ1-2, with 8 nucleotides matching TRBD1. CDR1 and CDR2 from the germline V gene are SEHNR and FQNEAQ (reference sequence). The ends lost 5 bases at V and 4 bases at J; junction bases unmatched: 12. The CDR3 is 16 amino acids.